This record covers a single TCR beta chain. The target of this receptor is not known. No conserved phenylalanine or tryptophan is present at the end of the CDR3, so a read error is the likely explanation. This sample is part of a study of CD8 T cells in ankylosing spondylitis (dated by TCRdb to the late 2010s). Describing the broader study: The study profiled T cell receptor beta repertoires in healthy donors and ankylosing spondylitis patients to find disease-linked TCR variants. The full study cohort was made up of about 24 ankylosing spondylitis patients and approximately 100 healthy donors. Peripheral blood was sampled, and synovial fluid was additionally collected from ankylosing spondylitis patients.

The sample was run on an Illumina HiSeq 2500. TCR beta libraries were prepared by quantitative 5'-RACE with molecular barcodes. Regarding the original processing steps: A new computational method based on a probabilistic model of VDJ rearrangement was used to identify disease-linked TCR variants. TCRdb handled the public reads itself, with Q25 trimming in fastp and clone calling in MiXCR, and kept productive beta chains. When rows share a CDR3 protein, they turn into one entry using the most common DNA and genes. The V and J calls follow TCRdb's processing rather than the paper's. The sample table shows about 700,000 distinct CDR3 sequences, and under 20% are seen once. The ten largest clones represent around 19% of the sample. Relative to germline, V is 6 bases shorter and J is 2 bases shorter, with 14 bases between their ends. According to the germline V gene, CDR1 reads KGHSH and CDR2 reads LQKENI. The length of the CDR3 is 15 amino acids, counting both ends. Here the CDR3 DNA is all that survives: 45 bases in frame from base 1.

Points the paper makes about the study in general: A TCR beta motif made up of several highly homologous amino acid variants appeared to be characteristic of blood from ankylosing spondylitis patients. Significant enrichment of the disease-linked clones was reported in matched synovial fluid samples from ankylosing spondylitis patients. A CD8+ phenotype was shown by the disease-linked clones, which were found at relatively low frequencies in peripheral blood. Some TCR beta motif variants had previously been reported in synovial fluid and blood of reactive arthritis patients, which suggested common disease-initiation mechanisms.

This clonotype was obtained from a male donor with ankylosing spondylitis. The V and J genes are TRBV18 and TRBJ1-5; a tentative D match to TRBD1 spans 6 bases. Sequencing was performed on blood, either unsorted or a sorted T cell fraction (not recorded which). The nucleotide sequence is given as TGTGCCAGCTCCCCCGGGCCAGGGGGCAATCAGCCCCAGCATTCT. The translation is CASSPGPGGNQPQHS.